This T cell receptor (beta chain) originates from a study of beta chain features in type 1 diabetes. Since all of the isolated RNA was reverse transcribed, expressed TCRB transcripts were what got sequenced. Measured with immunoSEQ multiplex PCR; TCRdb has only the in-frame clones, and not every one. This sample yields over 700,000 clones, of which 15% to 20% are seen a single time; about 0.025% belongs to the top ten. The CDR3 contains 13 residues. Germline values: CDR1 SGHAT, CDR2 FQNNGV. Trimming removed 2 bases from V and 2 bases from J, with 5 bases in between. The sample comprised naive CD4+ T cells from blood. This rearrangement joins TRBV11-2 to TRBJ2-3, with no clear D. This sequence was found in a woman younger than 30 in good health. CDR3 nucleotides: TGTGCCAGCAGCTTACGGTACACAGATACGCAGTATTTT. Residues: CASSLRYTDTQYF.